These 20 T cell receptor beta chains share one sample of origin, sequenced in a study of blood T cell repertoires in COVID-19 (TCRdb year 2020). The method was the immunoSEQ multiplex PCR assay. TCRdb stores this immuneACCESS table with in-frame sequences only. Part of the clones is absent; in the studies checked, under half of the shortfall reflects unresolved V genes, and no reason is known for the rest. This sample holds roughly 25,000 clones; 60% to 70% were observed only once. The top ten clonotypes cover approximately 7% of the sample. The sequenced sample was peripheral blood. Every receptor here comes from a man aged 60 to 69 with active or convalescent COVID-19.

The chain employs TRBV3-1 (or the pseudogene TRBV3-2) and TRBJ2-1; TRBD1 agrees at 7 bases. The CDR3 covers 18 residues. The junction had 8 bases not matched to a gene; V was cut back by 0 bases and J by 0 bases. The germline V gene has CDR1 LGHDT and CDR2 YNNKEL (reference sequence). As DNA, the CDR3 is TGTGCCAGCAGCCAAGAACGGGCGACAGGGCTCTCCTACAATGAGCAGTTCTTC. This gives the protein CASSQERATGLSYNEQFF.

The CDR3 loop reads CASRRETGNTEAFF. DNA of the CDR3: TGTGCCAGCAGAAGAGAAACAGGGAACACTGAAGCTTTCTTT. The chain has TRBV6-5 and TRBJ1-1; weak D call: TRBD1 (5 bases). V was cut by 6 bases and J by 1 base, with 12 bases left in between. CDR3 length: 14 amino acids. Per germline, CDR1 MNHEY and CDR2 SVGAGI.

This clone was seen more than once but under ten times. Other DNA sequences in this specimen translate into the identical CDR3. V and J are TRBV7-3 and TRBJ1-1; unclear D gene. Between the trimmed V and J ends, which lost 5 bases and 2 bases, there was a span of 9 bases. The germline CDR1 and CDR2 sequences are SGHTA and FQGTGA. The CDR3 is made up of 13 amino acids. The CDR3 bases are TGTGCCAGCAGCCTGCTACGTAACACTGAAGCTTTCTTT. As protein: CASSLLRNTEAFF.

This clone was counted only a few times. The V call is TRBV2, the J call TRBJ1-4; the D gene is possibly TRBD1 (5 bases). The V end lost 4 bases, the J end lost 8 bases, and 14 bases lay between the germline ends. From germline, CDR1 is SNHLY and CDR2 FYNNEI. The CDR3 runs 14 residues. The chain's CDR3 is CASSGNRRGEKLFF. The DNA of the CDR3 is TGTGCCAGCAGTGGAAACAGGCGTGGAGAAAAACTGTTTTTT.

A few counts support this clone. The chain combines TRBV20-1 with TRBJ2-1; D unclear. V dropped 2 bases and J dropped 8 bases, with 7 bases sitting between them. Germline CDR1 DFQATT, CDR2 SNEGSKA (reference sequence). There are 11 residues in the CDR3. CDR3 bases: TGCAGTGCTAGATTACTCTATGAGCAGTTCTTC. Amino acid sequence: CSARLLYEQFF.

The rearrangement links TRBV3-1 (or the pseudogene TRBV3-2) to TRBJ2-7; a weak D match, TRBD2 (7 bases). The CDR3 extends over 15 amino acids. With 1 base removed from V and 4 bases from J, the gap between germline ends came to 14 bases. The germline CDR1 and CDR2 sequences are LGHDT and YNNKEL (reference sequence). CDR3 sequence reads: CASSQGGGQSYEQYF. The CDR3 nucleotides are TGTGCCAGCAGCCAAGGGGGGGGGCAATCTTACGAGCAGTACTTC.

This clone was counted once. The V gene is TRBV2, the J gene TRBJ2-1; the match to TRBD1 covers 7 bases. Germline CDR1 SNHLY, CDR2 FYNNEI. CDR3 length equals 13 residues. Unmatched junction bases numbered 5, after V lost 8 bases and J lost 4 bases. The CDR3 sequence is CASDRDRYNEQFF. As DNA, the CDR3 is TGTGCCAGCGACAGGGATCGGTACAATGAGCAGTTCTTC.

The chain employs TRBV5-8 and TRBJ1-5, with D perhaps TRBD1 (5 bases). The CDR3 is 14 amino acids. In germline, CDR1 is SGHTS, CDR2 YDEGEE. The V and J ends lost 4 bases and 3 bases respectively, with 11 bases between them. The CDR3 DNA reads TGTGCCAGCAGCGGGACTGCTTCCAATCAGCCCCAGCATTTT. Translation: CASSGTASNQPQHF.

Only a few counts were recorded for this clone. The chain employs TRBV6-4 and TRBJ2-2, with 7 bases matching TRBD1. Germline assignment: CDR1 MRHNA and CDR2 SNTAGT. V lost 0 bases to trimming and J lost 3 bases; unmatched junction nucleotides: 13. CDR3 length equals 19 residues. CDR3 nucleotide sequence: TGTGCCAGCAGTGACTCCGGGACAGATGGGGTTATTCACACCGGGGAGCTGTTTTTT. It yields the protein CASSDSGTDGVIHTGELFF.

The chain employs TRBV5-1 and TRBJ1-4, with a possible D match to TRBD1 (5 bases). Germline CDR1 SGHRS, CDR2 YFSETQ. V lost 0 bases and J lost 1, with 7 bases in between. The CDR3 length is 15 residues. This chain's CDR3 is CASSLAGGTNEKLFF. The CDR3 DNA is TGCGCCAGCAGCTTGGCCGGGGGAACTAATGAAAAACTGTTTTTT. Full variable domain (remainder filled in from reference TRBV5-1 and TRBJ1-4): KAGVTQTPRYLIKTRGQQVTLSCSPISGHRSVSWYQQTPGQGLQFLFEYFSETQRNKGNFPGRFSGRQFSNSRSEMNVSTLELGDSALYLCASSLAGGTNEKLFFGSGTQLSVL.

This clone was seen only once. CDR3 nucleotides: TGTGCCAGCAGTGGGGGGACAGTTTCATCCTACGAGCAGTACTTC. Translating gives CASSGGTVSSYEQYF. The rearrangement links TRBV25-1 to TRBJ2-7, with TRBD1 matching 7 bases. Germline assignment: CDR1 MGHDK and CDR2 SYGVNS. Losses at the gene ends were 4 bases for V and 1 base for J; bases not matched to a gene: 7. The CDR3 is 15 residues long.

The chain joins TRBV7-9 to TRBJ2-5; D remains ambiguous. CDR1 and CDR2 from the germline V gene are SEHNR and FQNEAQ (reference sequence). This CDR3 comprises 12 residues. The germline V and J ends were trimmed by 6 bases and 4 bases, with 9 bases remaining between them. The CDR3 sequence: CASSRLGETQYF. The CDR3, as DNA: TGTGCCAGCAGTCGTCTCGGAGAGACCCAGTACTTC.

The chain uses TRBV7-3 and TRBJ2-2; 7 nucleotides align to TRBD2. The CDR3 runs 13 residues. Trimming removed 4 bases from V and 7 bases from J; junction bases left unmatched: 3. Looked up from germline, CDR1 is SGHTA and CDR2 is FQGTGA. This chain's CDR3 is CASSSTSVGELFF. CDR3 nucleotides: TGTGCCAGCAGCTCCACTAGCGTCGGGGAGCTGTTTTTT.

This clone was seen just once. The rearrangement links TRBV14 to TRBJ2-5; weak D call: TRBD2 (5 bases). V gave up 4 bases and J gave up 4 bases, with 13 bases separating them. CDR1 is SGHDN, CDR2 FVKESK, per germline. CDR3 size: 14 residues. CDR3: CASSRERAGETQYF. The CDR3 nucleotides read TGTGCCAGCAGCCGAGAGAGGGCGGGAGAGACCCAGTACTTC.

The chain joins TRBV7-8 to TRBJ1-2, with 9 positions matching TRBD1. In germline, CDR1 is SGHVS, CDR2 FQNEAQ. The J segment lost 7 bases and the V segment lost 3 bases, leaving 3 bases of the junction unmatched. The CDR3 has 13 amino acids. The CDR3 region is CASSFDRGSGYTF. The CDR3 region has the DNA TGTGCCAGCAGCTTCGACAGGGGGTCTGGCTACACCTTC.

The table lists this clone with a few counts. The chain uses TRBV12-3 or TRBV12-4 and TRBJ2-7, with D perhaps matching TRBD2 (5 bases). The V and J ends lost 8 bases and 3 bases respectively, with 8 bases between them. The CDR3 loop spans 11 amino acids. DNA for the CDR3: TGTGCCAGCGGAGGAGGCTACGAGCAGTACTTC. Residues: CASGGGYEQYF.

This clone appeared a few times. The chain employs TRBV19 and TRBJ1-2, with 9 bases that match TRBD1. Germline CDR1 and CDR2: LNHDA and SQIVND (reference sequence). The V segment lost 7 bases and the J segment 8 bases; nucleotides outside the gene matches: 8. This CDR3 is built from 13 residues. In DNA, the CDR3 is TGTGCCAGTACCCTGGGACAGGGCTTGGGCTACACCTTC. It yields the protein CASTLGQGLGYTF.

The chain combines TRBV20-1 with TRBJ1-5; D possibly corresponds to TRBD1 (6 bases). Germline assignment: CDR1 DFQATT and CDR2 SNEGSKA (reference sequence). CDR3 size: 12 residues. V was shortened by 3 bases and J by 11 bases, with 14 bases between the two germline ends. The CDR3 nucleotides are TGCAGTGCTAGTACAGGGTCCCCGGCCCAGCATTTT. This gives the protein CSASTGSPAQHF.

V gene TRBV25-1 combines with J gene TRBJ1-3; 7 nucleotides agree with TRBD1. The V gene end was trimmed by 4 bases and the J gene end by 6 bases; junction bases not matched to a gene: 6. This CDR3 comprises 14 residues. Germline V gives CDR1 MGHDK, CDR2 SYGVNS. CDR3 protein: CASSVTGVVNTIYF. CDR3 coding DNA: TGTGCCAGCAGTGTAACAGGGGTAGTAAACACCATATATTTT.

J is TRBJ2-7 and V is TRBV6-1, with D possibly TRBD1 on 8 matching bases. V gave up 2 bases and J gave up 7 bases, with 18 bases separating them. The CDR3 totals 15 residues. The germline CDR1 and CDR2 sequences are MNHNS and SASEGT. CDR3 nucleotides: TGTGCCAGCAGTGAACGAACAGACAGGGGAGGGGAGCAGTACTTC. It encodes CASSERTDRGGEQYF.